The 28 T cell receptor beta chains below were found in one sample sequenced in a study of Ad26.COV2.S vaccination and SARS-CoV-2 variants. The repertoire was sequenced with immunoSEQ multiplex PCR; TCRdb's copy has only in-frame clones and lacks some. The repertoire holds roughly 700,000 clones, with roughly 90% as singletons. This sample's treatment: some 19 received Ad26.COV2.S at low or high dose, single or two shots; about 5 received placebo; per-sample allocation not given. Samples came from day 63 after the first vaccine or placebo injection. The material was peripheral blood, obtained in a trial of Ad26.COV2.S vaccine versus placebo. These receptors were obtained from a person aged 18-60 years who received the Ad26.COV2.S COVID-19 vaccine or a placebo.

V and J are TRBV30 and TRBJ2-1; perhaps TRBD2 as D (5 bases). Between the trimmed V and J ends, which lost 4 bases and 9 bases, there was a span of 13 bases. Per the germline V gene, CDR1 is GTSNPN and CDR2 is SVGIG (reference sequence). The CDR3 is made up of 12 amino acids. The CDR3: CAWKGVGGEQFF. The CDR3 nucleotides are TGTGCCTGGAAAGGAGTTGGAGGTGAGCAGTTCTTC.

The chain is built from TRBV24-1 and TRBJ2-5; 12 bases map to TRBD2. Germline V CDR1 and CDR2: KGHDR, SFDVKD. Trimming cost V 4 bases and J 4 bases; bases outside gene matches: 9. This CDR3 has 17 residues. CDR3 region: CATSDPRLAGVGETQYF. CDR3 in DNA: TGTGCCACCAGTGACCCCCGACTAGCGGGAGTGGGAGAGACCCAGTACTTC.

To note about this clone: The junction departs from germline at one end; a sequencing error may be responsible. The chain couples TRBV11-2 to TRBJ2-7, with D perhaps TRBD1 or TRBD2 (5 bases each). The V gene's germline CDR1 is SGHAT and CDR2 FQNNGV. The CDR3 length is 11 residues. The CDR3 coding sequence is TGTGCCAGCAGCTTAGAGGGGACCGCGGACTTC. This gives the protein CASSLEGTADF.

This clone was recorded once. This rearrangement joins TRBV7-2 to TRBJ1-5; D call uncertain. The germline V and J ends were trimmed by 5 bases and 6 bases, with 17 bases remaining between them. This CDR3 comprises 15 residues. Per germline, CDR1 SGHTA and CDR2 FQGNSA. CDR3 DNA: TGTGCCAGCAGCCTTTGGGTCCGGGAGGGTCAGCCCCAGCATTTT. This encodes CASSLWVREGQPQHF.

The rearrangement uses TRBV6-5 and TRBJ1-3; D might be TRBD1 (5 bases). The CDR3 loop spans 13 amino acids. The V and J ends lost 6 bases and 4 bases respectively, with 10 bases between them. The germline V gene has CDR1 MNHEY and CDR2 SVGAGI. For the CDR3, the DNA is TGTGCCAGCAGGGCCAGGGTCGGAAACACCATATATTTT. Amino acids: CASRARVGNTIYF.

The CDR3 loop reads CASSQPDRGLSNSPLHF. The CDR3 DNA reads TGTGCCAGCAGCCAACCCGACAGGGGGCTAAGTAATTCACCCCTCCACTTT. This chain links TRBV4-2 with TRBJ1-6; 10 bases are shared with TRBD1. The V and J ends lost 2 bases and 6 bases, in that order; junction bases with no gene match: 7. Germline CDR1 LGHNA, CDR2 YNFKEQ. This CDR3 has 17 residues.

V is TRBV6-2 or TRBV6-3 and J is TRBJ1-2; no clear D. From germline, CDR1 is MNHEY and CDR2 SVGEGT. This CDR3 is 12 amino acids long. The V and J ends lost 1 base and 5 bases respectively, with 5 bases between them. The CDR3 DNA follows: TGTGCCAGCAGTTACTGGATTTATGGCTACACCTTC. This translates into CASSYWIYGYTF.

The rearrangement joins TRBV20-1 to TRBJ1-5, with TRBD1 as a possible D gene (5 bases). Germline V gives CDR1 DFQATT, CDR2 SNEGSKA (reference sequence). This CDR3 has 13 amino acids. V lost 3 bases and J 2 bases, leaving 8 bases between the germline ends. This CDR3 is CSASRDGNQPQHF. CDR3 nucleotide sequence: TGCAGTGCTAGTCGGGACGGCAATCAGCCCCAGCATTTT.

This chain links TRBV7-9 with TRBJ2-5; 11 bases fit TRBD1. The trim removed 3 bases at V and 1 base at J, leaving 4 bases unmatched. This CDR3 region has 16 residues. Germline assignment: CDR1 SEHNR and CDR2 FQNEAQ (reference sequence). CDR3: CASSFRTGGFQETQYF. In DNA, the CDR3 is TGTGCCAGCAGCTTCCGGACAGGGGGCTTCCAAGAGACCCAGTACTTC.

CDR3 loop: CASSWTGTDNYGYTF. The DNA of the CDR3 is TGTGCCAGCAGCTGGACAGGGACCGATAACTATGGCTACACCTTC. This chain joins TRBV7-9 and TRBJ1-2, with 8 bases fitting TRBD1. J lost 1 base, V lost 4 bases, and 5 bases had no gene match. Germline V gene sequence: CDR1 SEHNR, CDR2 FQNEAQ (reference sequence). The CDR3 is made up of 15 amino acids.

CDR3 sequence reads: CASSHDTAYSGANVLTF. The CDR3 DNA sequence: TGTGCCAGCAGCCATGACACGGCATACTCTGGGGCCAACGTCCTGACTTTC. The chain recombines TRBV5-4 with TRBJ2-6; D is undetermined. The CDR3 spans 17 residues. V lost 4 bases to trimming and J lost 0 bases, with 14 bases between them. Germline V gives CDR1 SGHNT, CDR2 YYREEE (reference sequence).

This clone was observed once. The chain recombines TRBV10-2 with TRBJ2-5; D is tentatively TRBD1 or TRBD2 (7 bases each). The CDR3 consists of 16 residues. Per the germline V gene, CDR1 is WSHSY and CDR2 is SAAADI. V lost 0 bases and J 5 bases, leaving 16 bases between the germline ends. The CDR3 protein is CASSESGAQGGETQYF. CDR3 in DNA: TGCGCCAGCAGTGAGTCGGGAGCCCAGGGGGGGGAGACCCAGTACTTC.

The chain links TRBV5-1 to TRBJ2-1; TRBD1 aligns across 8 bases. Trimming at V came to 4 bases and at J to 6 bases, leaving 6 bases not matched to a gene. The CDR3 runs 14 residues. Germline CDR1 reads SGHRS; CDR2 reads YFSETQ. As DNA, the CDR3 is TGCGCCAGCAGCATCGGACAGGGTGGCAATGAGCAGTTCTTC. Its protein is CASSIGQGGNEQFF.

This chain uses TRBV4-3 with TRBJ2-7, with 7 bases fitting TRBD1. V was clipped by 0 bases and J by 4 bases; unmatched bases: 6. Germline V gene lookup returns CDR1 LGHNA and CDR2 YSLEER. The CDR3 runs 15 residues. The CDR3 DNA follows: TGCGCCAGCAGCCAAGAACCAGGGGGTTTTTACGAGCAGTACTTC. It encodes CASSQEPGGFYEQYF.

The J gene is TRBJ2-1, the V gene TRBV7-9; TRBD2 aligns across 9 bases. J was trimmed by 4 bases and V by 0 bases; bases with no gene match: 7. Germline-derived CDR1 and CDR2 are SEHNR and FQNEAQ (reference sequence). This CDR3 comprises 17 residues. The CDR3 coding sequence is TGTGCCAGCAGCTTAGCAGCGGGAGGTAGAATGTACAATGAGCAGTTCTTC. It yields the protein CASSLAAGGRMYNEQFF.

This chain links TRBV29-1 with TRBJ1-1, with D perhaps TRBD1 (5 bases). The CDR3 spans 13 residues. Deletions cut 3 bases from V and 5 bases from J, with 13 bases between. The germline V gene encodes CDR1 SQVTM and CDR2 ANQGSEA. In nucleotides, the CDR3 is TGCAGCGTTGAGGGGGGGTCACATACTGAAGCTTTCTTT. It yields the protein CSVEGGSHTEAFF.

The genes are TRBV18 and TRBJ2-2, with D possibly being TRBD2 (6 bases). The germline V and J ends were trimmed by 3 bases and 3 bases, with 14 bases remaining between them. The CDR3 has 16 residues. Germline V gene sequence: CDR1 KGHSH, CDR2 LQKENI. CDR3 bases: TGTGCCAGCTCACCTACTAGTACGGGGGACACCGGGGAGCTGTTTTTT. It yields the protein CASSPTSTGDTGELFF.

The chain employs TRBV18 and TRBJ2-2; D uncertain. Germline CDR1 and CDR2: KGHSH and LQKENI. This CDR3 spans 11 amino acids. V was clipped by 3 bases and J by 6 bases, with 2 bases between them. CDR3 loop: CASSPPGELFF. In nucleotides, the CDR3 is TGTGCCAGCTCACCTCCCGGGGAGCTGTTTTTT.

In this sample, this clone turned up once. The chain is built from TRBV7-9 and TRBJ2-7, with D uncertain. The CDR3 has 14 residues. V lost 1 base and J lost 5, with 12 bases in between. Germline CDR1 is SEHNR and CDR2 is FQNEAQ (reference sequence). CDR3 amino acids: CASSLEAGVDEQYF. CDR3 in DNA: TGTGCCAGCAGCTTAGAAGCTGGGGTCGACGAGCAGTACTTC.

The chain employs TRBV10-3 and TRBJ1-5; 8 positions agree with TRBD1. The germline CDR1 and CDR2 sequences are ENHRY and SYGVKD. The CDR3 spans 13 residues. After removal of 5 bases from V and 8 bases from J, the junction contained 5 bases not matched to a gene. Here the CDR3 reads CAISPQGVEPQHF. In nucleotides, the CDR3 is TGTGCCATCAGTCCACAGGGGGTCGAGCCCCAGCATTTT.

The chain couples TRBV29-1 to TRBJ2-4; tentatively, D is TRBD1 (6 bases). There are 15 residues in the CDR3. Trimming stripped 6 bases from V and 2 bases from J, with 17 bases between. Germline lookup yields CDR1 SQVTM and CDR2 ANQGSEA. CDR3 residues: CSVSGVQSSKNIQYF. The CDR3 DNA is TGCAGCGTCTCAGGGGTTCAATCGTCCAAAAACATTCAGTACTTC.

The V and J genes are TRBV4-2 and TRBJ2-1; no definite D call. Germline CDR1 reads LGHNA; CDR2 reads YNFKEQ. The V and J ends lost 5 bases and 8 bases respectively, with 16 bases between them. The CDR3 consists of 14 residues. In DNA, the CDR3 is TGTGCCAGCAGCTCACGATCCCCGGGCGATGAGCAGTTCTTC. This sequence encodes CASSSRSPGDEQFF.

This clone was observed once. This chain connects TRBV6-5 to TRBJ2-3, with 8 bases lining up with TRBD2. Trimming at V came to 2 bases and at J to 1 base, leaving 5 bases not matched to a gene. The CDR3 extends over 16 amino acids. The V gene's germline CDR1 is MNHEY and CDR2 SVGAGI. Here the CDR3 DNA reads TGTGCCAGCAGTTACCACGGGGGGGCGGGCACAGATACGCAGTATTTT. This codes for CASSYHGGAGTDTQYF.

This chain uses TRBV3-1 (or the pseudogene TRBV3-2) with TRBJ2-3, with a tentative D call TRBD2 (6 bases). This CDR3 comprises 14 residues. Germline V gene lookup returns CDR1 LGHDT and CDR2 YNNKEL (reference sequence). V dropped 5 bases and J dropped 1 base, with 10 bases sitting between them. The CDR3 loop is CASSSGARTDTQYF. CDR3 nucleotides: TGTGCCAGCAGCTCGGGAGCGCGCACAGATACGCAGTATTTT.

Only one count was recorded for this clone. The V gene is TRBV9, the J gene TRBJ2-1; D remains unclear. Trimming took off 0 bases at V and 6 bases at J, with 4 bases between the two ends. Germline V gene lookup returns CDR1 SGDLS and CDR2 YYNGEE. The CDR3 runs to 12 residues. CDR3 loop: CASSVVANEQFF. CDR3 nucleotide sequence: TGTGCCAGCAGCGTAGTGGCCAATGAGCAGTTCTTC. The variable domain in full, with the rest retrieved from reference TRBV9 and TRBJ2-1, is DSGVTQTPKHLITATGQRVTLRCSPRSGDLSVYWYQQSLDQGLQFLIQYYNGEERAKGNILERFSAQQFPDLHSELNLSSLELGDSALYFCASSVVANEQFFGPGTRLTVL.

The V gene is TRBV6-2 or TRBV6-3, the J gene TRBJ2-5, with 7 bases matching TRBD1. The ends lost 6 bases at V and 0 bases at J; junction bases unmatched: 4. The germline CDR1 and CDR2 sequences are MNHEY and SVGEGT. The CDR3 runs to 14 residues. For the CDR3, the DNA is TGTGCCAGCAGCCTGGGACAGTACCAAGAGACCCAGTACTTC. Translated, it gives CASSLGQYQETQYF.

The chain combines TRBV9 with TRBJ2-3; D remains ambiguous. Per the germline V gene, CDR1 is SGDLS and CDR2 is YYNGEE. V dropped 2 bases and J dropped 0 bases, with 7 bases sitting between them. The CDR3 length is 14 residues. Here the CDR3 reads CASSVGRSTDTQYF. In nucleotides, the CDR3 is TGTGCCAGCAGCGTCGGTCGGAGCACAGATACGCAGTATTTT. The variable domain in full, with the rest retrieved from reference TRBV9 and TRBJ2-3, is DSGVTQTPKHLITATGQRVTLRCSPRSGDLSVYWYQQSLDQGLQFLIQYYNGEERAKGNILERFSAQQFPDLHSELNLSSLELGDSALYFCASSVGRSTDTQYFGPGTRLTVL.

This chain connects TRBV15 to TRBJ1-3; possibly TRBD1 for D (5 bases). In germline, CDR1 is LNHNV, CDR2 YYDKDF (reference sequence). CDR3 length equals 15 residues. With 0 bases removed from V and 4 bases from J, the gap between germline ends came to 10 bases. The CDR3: CATSREGVTGNTIYF. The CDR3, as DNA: TGTGCCACCAGCAGAGAAGGGGTTACGGGAAACACCATATATTTT.